A selection of T cell receptor beta chains follows, all from one sample in a study of T cells in Graves' hyperthyroidism and ophthalmopathy. TCRdb ran MiXCR on the multiplex PCR reads and lists one entry per CDR3 protein. The data show a few hundred thousand distinct CDR3 sequences, roughly 15% seen once. The sequenced sample was blood. These receptors were taken from a woman aged 55 to 70 with Graves' ophthalmopathy. Each CDR3 is given with its conserved first and last residue. D genes are given only for firm matches. Clone sizes are given selectively: once, few, many, or a class where the clone is expanded.

length: 16
J: TRBJ2-3
size: -
D: -
V: TRBV18
CDR3: CASSPPRGRSPDTQYF
DNA: TGTGCCAGCTCACCACCCCGGGGACGGAGCCCAGATACGCAGTATTTT

length: 14
J: TRBJ2-5
size: many
D: -
V: TRBV7-2
CDR3: CASSLGQAWKTQYF
DNA: TGTGCCAGCAGCTTAGGGCAGGCTTGGAAGACCCAGTACTTC

length: 13
J: TRBJ2-3
size: -
D: -
V: TRBV7-9
CDR3: CVSSLGVGDTQYF
DNA: TGTGTCAGCAGCTTAGGGGTCGGGGATACGCAGTATTTT

length: 16
J: TRBJ2-1
size: many
D: -
V: TRBV28
CDR3: CASSPLKAQSYNEQFF
DNA: TGTGCCAGCAGTCCCCTTAAAGCCCAGTCCTACAATGAGCAGTTCTTC

length: 13
J: TRBJ1-5
size: many
D: -
V: TRBV27
CDR3: CASRRTADQPQHF
DNA: TGTGCCAGCAGAAGGACAGCCGATCAGCCCCAGCATTTT

length: 16
J: TRBJ2-5
size: -
D: TRBD1
V: TRBV4-1
CDR3: CASSQVGTGVEETQYF
DNA: TGCGCCAGCAGCCAAGTCGGGACAGGGGTCGAAGAGACCCAGTACTTC

length: 16
J: TRBJ2-5
size: many
D: TRBD2
V: TRBV11-2
CDR3: CASSWGLAGGKETQYF
DNA: TGTGCCAGCAGCTGGGGACTAGCGGGAGGAAAAGAGACCCAGTACTTC

length: 13
J: TRBJ1-1
size: many
D: -
V: TRBV29-1
CDR3: CSVLEQLNTEAFF
DNA: TGCAGCGTTCTAGAACAGCTGAACACTGAAGCTTTCTTT

length: 14
J: TRBJ2-2
size: many
D: -
V: TRBV30
CDR3: CAWSQGLNTGELFF
DNA: TGTGCCTGGAGTCAGGGACTGAACACCGGGGAGCTGTTTTTT

length: 13
J: TRBJ2-7
size: -
D: -
V: TRBV6-1
CDR3: CASSYARSYEQYF
DNA: TGTGCCAGCAGTTATGCCAGATCCTACGAGCAGTACTTC

length: 16
J: TRBJ2-1
size: many
D: TRBD1
V: TRBV5-1
CDR3: CASRDSGQGAFGEQFF
DNA: TGCGCCAGCAGAGATTCGGGACAGGGGGCTTTTGGGGAGCAGTTCTTC

length: 13
J: TRBJ2-7
size: many
D: -
V: TRBV12-3/TRBV12-4
CDR3: CASSLDYRREQYF
DNA: TGTGCCAGCAGTTTAGATTACCGTAGAGAGCAGTACTTC

length: 15
J: TRBJ2-1
size: few
D: TRBD2
V: TRBV10-1
CDR3: CASSESLAGGYEQFF
DNA: TGCGCCAGCAGTGAGAGTCTAGCGGGAGGTTATGAGCAGTTCTTC

length: 16
J: TRBJ2-5
size: many
D: -
V: TRBV28
CDR3: CASSIFLAMNQETQYF
DNA: TGTGCCAGCAGCATTTTTCTAGCGATGAACCAAGAGACCCAGTACTTC

length: 14
J: TRBJ2-1
size: many
D: -
V: TRBV20-1
CDR3: CSAERRGTYNEQFF
DNA: TGCAGTGCTGAACGACGGGGAACCTACAATGAGCAGTTCTTC

length: 15
J: TRBJ2-1
size: many
D: TRBD1
V: TRBV12-3/TRBV12-4
CDR3: CASRHRTGERGEQFF
DNA: TGTGCCAGCAGACACCGGACAGGGGAACGGGGTGAGCAGTTCTTC

length: 15
J: TRBJ2-1
size: many
D: -
V: TRBV3-1
CDR3: CASSQGTSSYNEQFF
DNA: TGTGCCAGCAGCCAAGGGACGAGCTCCTACAATGAGCAGTTCTTC

length: 14
J: TRBJ2-2
size: many
D: TRBD2
V: TRBV28
CDR3: CASSLGTSTGELFF
DNA: TGTGCCAGCAGTTTAGGGACTAGCACCGGGGAGCTGTTTTTT

length: 16
J: TRBJ1-2
size: few
D: -
V: TRBV27
CDR3: CASSLRVGLPNYGYTF
DNA: TGTGCCAGCAGTCTTCGGGTGGGACTACCTAACTATGGCTACACCTTC

length: 18
J: TRBJ2-4
size: -
D: -
V: TRBV7-2
CDR3: CASSSPKVNMPYVNIQYF
DNA: TGTGCCAGCAGCTCCCCCAAGGTCAACATGCCGTACGTAAACATTCAGTACTTC

length: 15
J: TRBJ2-7
size: -
D: TRBD1
V: TRBV20-1
CDR3: CSASGQVDLNYEQYF
DNA: TGCAGTGCCTCGGGACAGGTGGACCTAAACTACGAGCAGTACTTC

length: 15
J: TRBJ2-1
size: once
D: TRBD1
V: TRBV18
CDR3: CASSPKAGQGDEQFF
DNA: TGTGCCAGCTCACCAAAGGCGGGACAGGGAGACGAGCAGTTCTTC